This TCR beta chain was retrieved from a study of metastatic and nonmetastatic thyroid tumors. Study-level information: Malignant and benign thyroid patients had repertoires compared in peripheral blood and tumor or nodule tissue.

Germline V CDR1 and CDR2: ENHRY, SYGVKD. V was shortened by 10 bases and J by 7 bases, with 20 bases between the two germline ends. The CDR3 loop spans 13 amino acids. MiXCR reprocessed the PCR reads for TCRdb. The sample lists some 22,000 clones; about 20% were seen once. No patient had received any treatment before thyroid surgery. The source is a female donor with papillary thyroid cancer or a benign thyroid nodule (not recorded which). Some clones in this sample may be carry-over from other donors' samples. The chain carries TRBV10-3 and TRBJ2-7; D possibly corresponds to TRBD1 (5 bases). Sequencing input: tumor tissue. This chain's CDR3 is CATVARGTGEQYF. CDR3 in DNA: TGTGCCACCGTAGCTAGGGGAACAGGAGAGCAGTACTTC.